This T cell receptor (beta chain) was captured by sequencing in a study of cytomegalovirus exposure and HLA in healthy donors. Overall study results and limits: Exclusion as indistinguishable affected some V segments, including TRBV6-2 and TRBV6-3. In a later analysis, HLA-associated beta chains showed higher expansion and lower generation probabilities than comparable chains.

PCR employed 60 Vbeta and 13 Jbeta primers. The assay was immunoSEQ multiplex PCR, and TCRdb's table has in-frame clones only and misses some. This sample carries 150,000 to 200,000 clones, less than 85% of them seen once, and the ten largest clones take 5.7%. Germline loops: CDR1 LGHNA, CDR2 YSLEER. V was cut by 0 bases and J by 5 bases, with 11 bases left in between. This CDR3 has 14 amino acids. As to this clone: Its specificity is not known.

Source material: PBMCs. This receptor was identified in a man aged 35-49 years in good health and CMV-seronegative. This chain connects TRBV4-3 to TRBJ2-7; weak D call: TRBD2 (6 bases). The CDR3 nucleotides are TGCGCCAGCAGCCAAGATATGGAGGGTGACGAGCAGTACTTC. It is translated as CASSQDMEGDEQYF.